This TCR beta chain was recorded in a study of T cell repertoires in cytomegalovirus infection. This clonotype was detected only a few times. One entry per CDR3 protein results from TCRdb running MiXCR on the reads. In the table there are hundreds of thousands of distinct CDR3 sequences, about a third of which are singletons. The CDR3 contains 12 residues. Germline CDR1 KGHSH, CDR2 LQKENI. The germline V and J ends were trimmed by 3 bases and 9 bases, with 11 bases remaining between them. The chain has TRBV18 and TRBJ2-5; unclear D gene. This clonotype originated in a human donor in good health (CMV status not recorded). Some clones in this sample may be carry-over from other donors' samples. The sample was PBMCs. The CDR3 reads CASSPPGAAQYF. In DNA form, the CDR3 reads TGTGCCAGCTCACCGCCTGGTGCGGCCCAGTACTTC.